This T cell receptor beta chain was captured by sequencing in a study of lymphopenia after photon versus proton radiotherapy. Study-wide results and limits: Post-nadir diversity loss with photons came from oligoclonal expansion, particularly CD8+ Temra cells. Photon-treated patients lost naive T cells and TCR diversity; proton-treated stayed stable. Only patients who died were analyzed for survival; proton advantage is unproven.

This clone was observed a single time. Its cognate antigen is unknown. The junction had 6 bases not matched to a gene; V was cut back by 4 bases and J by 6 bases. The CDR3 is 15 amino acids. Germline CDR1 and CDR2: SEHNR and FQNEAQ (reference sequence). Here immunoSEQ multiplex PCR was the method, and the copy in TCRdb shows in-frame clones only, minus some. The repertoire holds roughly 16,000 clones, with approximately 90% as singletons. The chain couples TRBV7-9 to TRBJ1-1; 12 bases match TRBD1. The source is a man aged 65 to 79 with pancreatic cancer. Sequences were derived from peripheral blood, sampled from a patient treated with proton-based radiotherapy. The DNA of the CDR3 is TGTGCCAGCAGCTGGGACAGGGGGCGCGGTCCTGAAGCTTTCTTT. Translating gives CASSWDRGRGPEAFF.